The rows below give T cell receptor beta chains drawn from one sample of a study of metastatic and nonmetastatic thyroid tumors. From the PCR reads, TCRdb re-called clones with MiXCR. There are tens of thousands of clones in the sample; around 25% occur only once, and 9.2% lies in the top ten. Material for sequencing was blood. All receptors come from a female donor with papillary thyroid cancer or a benign thyroid nodule (not recorded which). Some clones in this sample may be carry-over from other donors' samples. The CDR3 runs from the conserved cysteine through the conserved F or W. D genes are given only for firm matches. Only some rows state a clone size, as once, few, many or a class for expanded clones.

j_call v_call d_call clone_size cdr3_nt cdr3_aa
TRBJ1-1 TRBV6-5 NA medium-sized TGTGCCAGCAGTTACGGTGGGACTCGGGCTGAAGCTTTCTTT CASSYGGTRAEAFF
TRBJ2-1 TRBV9 TRBD1 many TGTGCCAGCAGCGGGGACAGGGTTGCTGGTGAGCAGTTCTTC CASSGDRVAGEQFF
TRBJ2-7 TRBV3-1 TRBD2 NA TGTGCCAGCAGCTCACCTAGCGGGAACTACGAGCAGTACTTC CASSSPSGNYEQYF
TRBJ1-1 TRBV30 NA NA TGTGCCCAGCAGGAGAACACTGAAGCTTTCTTT CAQQENTEAFF
TRBJ2-7 TRBV24-1 NA NA TGTGCCACCAGTGATTTGCGACTGGGGGACGAGCAGTACTTC CATSDLRLGDEQYF
TRBJ2-2 TRBV5-1 NA NA TGCGCCAGCAGCTCACGGGGGAGAATCCCCACCGGGGAGCTGTTTTTT CASSSRGRIPTGELFF
TRBJ2-7 TRBV27 NA medium-sized TGTGCCAGCAGTTTATCCGGAGTCGCCTCCTACGAGCAGTACTTC CASSLSGVASYEQYF
TRBJ2-5 TRBV24-1 NA many TGTGCCACCAGTGATTATAGGGGAGAGACCCAGTACTTC CATSDYRGETQYF
TRBJ1-1 TRBV27 NA few TGTGCCAGCAGAACAAAGGGCAGGGGTTCAACTGAAGATTTCTTT CASRTKGRGSTEDFF
TRBJ2-1 TRBV6-1 TRBD1 many TGTGCCAGCAGGACAGGGAGCAATGAGCAGTTCTTC CASRTGSNEQFF
TRBJ1-2 TRBV5-1 NA many TGCGCCAGCAGCCCTGGACACCTCGAGAACTATGGCTACACCTTC CASSPGHLENYGYTF
TRBJ1-2 TRBV28 NA many TGTGCCAGCAGCCCACAGGGCTATGGCTACACCTTC CASSPQGYGYTF
TRBJ2-2 TRBV20-1 NA many TGCAGTGCTAGTGGCGGGATATCCACCGGGGAGCTGTTTTTT CSASGGISTGELFF
TRBJ2-2 TRBV11-2 NA NA TGTGCCAGCAGCTTAGTGGGAACGAACACCGGGGAGCTGTTTTTT CASSLVGTNTGELFF
TRBJ1-5 TRBV6-2/TRBV6-3 NA NA TGTGCCCGGAGCACGAACCGCGAAGTGGAGCCCCAGCATTTT CARSTNREVEPQHF
TRBJ2-4 TRBV20-1 NA many TGCAGTGCTAGAGATTATGATGGAAACATTCAGTACTTC CSARDYDGNIQYF
TRBJ1-1 TRBV6-1 NA medium-sized TGTGCCAGCAGTGAAGGCGGGGGGAGCGCTGAAGCTTTCTTT CASSEGGGSAEAFF
TRBJ2-7 TRBV15 NA NA TGTGCCACCAGCAGAGTCCAGGACTCCTCCTACGAGCAGTACTTC CATSRVQDSSYEQYF
TRBJ2-7 TRBV29-1 NA many TGCAGCGTCGTAGACCGGGACGGGTCCTACGAGCAGTACTTC CSVVDRDGSYEQYF
TRBJ2-3 TRBV15 TRBD1 many TGTGCCACCAGCGCGACAGGGGCGAGCACAGATACGCAGTATTTT CATSATGASTDTQYF
TRBJ2-3 TRBV18 TRBD2 many TGTGCCAGCTCACCAGATAGCGGGAGCTGGACAGATACGCAGTATTTT CASSPDSGSWTDTQYF
TRBJ2-7 TRBV6-1 TRBD1 few TGTGCCAGCAGTGGGGACGACAGGGGGAGACTAGCCTACGAGCAGTACTTC CASSGDDRGRLAYEQYF
TRBJ1-6 TRBV2 TRBD1 many TGTGCCAGCAGTGCTGGACAGGGTAATTCACCCCTCCACTTT CASSAGQGNSPLHF